This T cell receptor (beta chain) was captured by sequencing in a study of cytomegalovirus exposure and HLA in healthy donors. Study-wide results and caveats: Listed as cytomegalovirus-associated were 164 TCR beta chains. Cytomegalovirus status, reportedly, was diagnosed with high specificity and sensitivity by the classifier. Confirmation in vitro established that a few CMV-associated chains were specific for CMV antigens.

Deletions cut 8 bases from V and 4 bases from J, with 14 bases between. Germline values: CDR1 MNHEY, CDR2 SMNVEV (reference sequence). The CDR3 consists of 13 residues. An approximately 120-subject validation cohort, separate from the roughly 680-subject first cohort, supplied the donors. Sequencing was performed with immunoSEQ multiplex PCR; in TCRdb, only in-frame clones are kept and a portion is missing. Seen here are approximately 170,000 clones, around 85% observed once, and the top ten hold around 2%. Of note for this clone: Antigen: not known.

Material: PBMCs. This sequence originates from a man younger than 40 in good health and CMV-seropositive. The chain joins TRBV27 to TRBJ1-1; unclear D gene. CDR3 nucleotides: TGTGCCAGCCGGTTCAAGGAGACCACTGAAGCTTTCTTT. It codes for CASRFKETTEAFF.